Presented here are 16 T cell receptor beta chains from one specimen sequenced in a study of shared clonotypes between healthy human individuals. Produced via immunoSEQ multiplex PCR; TCRdb's table is partial and in-frame only. The sample yields 1,500,000 or so clones, 95% to 97% seen once. The sample was naive CD4+ T cells sorted from blood. Sample subset: CD45RA+ positively selected. The source is a man younger than 40 in good health.

The gene calls are TRBV27 and TRBJ2-7; TRBD2 matches at 12 bases. The CDR3 length is 14 residues. Germline V CDR1 and CDR2: MNHEY, SMNVEV (reference sequence). Trimming cost V 5 bases and J 5 bases; bases outside gene matches: 4. CDR3 DNA sequence: TGTGCCAGCAGTCCTAGCGGGAGGGCCGACGAGCAGTACTTC. This gives the protein CASSPSGRADEQYF.

J is TRBJ2-7 and V is TRBV18; TRBD1 matches at 8 bases. CDR3 length equals 15 residues. V dropped 2 bases and J dropped 5; count of bases not matched to a gene: 8. CDR1 and CDR2 from the germline V gene are KGHSH and LQKENI. This CDR3 reads CASSPWTGINDEQYF. The CDR3 DNA is TGTGCCAGCTCACCATGGACAGGGATTAACGACGAGCAGTACTTC.

The chain is built from TRBV7-2 and TRBJ1-1, with unresolved D. Germline V CDR1 and CDR2: SGHTA, FQGNSA. Trimming took 5 bases from V and 11 from J, leaving 15 bases between them. The CDR3 length is 12 residues. The CDR3 DNA follows: TGTGCCAGCAGCCTCCGCGGAGTCGGGGCTTTCTTT. Protein product: CASSLRGVGAFF. Variable domain in full (rest from reference TRBV7-2 and TRBJ1-1): GAGVSQSPSNKVTEKGKDVELRCDPISGHTALYWYRQSLGQGLEFLIYFQGNSAPDKSGLPSDRFSAERTGGSVSTLTIQRTQQEDSAVYLCASSLRGVGAFFGQGTRLTVV.

This clone appeared once. The chain joins TRBV30 to TRBJ1-5, with TRBD1 matching 8 bases. CDR3 length equals 18 residues. Losses at the gene ends were 1 base for V and 8 bases for J; bases not matched to a gene: 19. Looked up from germline, CDR1 is GTSNPN and CDR2 is SVGIG (reference sequence). The CDR3 is CAWSANAGGAVVLKPQHF. For the CDR3, the DNA is TGTGCCTGGAGTGCAAACGCAGGGGGCGCGGTGGTTTTGAAGCCCCAGCATTTT.

The chain couples TRBV5-4 to TRBJ2-1; 8 positions agree with TRBD2. With 2 bases clipped from V and 4 bases from J, the junction kept 11 bases outside the gene matches. Looked up from germline, CDR1 is SGHNT and CDR2 is YYREEE (reference sequence). This CDR3 region has 17 residues. The CDR3 DNA reads TGTGCCAGCAGCTTAGCGGGGGAGGGCCTCCAGTACAATGAGCAGTTCTTC. Translation gives CASSLAGEGLQYNEQFF. Full variable domain (remainder filled in from reference TRBV5-4 and TRBJ2-1): ETGVTQSPTHLIKTRGQQVTLRCSSQSGHNTVSWYQQALGQGPQFIFQYYREEENGRGNFPPRFSGLQFPNYSSELNVNALELDDSALYLCASSLAGEGLQYNEQFFGPGTRLTVL.

This clone was picked up one time. The chain couples TRBV4-3 to TRBJ1-1; the D is unclear. This CDR3 contains 14 residues. Germline assignment: CDR1 LGHNA and CDR2 YSLEER. V was shortened by 0 bases and J by 4 bases, with 9 bases between the two germline ends. This CDR3 is CASSQDTGATEAFF. CDR3 nucleotides: TGCGCCAGCAGCCAAGATACCGGTGCCACTGAAGCTTTCTTT.

This clone came up once. The chain recombines TRBV5-6 with TRBJ2-5; D is undetermined. The V end was cut by 0 bases, the J end by 1 base, with 10 bases between. Germline V gene sequence: CDR1 SGHDT, CDR2 YYEEEE. The CDR3 sequence is 15 residues long. The CDR3 nucleotides are TGTGCCAGCAGCTTGGCTCCTCGTACCCAAGAGACCCAGTACTTC. Amino acid sequence: CASSLAPRTQETQYF.

The chain combines TRBV19 with TRBJ1-1, with 8 bases that match TRBD1. The CDR3 covers 13 residues. Germline loops: CDR1 LNHDA, CDR2 SQIVND (reference sequence). V dropped 7 bases and J dropped 4; count of bases not matched to a gene: 5. The CDR3 DNA reads TGTGCCAGTAACCCGCAGGGGGCCACTGAAGCTTTCTTT. Encoded protein: CASNPQGATEAFF. Combining the CDR3 with reference TRBV19 and TRBJ1-1 gives the whole variable domain DGGITQSPKYLFRKEGQNVTLSCEQNLNHDAMYWYRQDPGQGLRLIYYSQIVNDFQKGDIAEGYSVSREKKESFPLTVTSAQKNPTAFYLCASNPQGATEAFFGQGTRLTVV.

The CDR3 is CASSFSLANFQGQYF. As DNA, the CDR3 is TGTGCCAGCAGTTTTTCTTTAGCAAATTTTCAGGGGCAGTACTTC. The chain uses TRBV6-6 and TRBJ2-7; tentatively, D is TRBD1 (5 bases). The V end was cut by 4 bases, the J end by 9 bases, with 22 bases between. This CDR3 has 15 residues. Per germline, CDR1 MNHNY and CDR2 SVGAGI (reference sequence).

The V call is TRBV27, the J call TRBJ1-1; a weak D match, TRBD1 (5 bases). CDR1 MNHEY and CDR2 SMNVEV come from the germline V gene (reference sequence). The CDR3 covers 16 residues. V dropped 7 bases and J dropped 5 bases, with 23 bases sitting between them. In nucleotides, the CDR3 is TGTGCCAGCACCCCGCGAGGGGCCTCCATGGGGACTGAAGCTTTCTTT. It encodes CASTPRGASMGTEAFF.

The V gene is TRBV21-1, the J gene TRBJ2-7; TRBD1, the D gene given by the table, was not confirmed from the DNA. TRBV21-1 is recorded as a pseudogene. The CDR3 spans 20 residues. CDR3 in amino acids: CASSKAPDYPPGQGIYEQYF. The CDR3 DNA reads as TGTGCCAGCAGCAAAGCGCCCGATTACCCACCCGGACAGGGGATATACGAGCAGTACTTC.

This sequence joins TRBV7-2 and TRBJ1-4; 10 nucleotides align to TRBD1. V was clipped by 2 bases and J by 8 bases; unmatched bases: 11. CDR1 is SGHTA, CDR2 FQGNSA, per germline. CDR3 length: 17 residues. CDR3 in DNA: TGTGCCAGCAGCTTAACCCCCTGGGACAGGGGCGGGGAAAAACTGTTTTTT. Residues: CASSLTPWDRGGEKLFF.

In its sample, this clone was seen once. The chain couples TRBV25-1 to TRBJ1-3; possible D gene TRBD1, 6 bases. From germline, CDR1 is MGHDK and CDR2 SYGVNS. V lost 7 bases and J lost 4, with 17 bases in between. This CDR3 spans 15 amino acids. The CDR3 DNA is TGTGCCAGCACGCCCCCAGGGGTCGGCGGAAACACCATATATTTT. It specifies CASTPPGVGGNTIYF.

This clone was observed a single time. Within the sample, other DNA sequences also encode this same CDR3. The rearrangement uses TRBV18 and TRBJ2-7; D gene unclear. The CDR3 extends over 14 amino acids. Trimming cost V 2 bases and J 1 base, with 9 bases left between them. Germline V gene data show CDR1 as KGHSH and CDR2 as LQKENI. The CDR3 loop reads CASSPGTQSYEQYF. The DNA for the CDR3 is TGTGCCAGCTCACCAGGTACCCAATCCTACGAGCAGTACTTC. Complete variable domain (other parts from reference TRBV18 and TRBJ2-7): NAGVMQNPRHLVRRRGQEARLRCSPMKGHSHVYWYRQLPEEGLKFMVYLQKENIIDESGMPKERFSAEFPKEGPSILRIQQVVRGDSAAYFCASSPGTQSYEQYFGPGTRLTVT.

The rearrangement links TRBV9 to TRBJ2-2; 9 nucleotides line up with TRBD2. CDR1 and CDR2 (germline): SGDLS, YYNGEE. This CDR3 is 15 amino acids long. Trimming at V came to 3 bases and at J to 3 bases, leaving 3 bases not matched to a gene. CDR3 sequence reads: CASSAREGHTGELFF. The CDR3 bases are TGTGCCAGCAGCGCGCGGGAGGGCCACACCGGGGAGCTGTTTTTT.

V usage is TRBV9 and J usage is TRBJ1-1; a possible D gene is TRBD1 (5 bases). The ends were cut back, 0 bases at V and 8 bases at J, with 11 bases in the middle. The CDR3 loop spans 13 amino acids. Germline CDR1 reads SGDLS; CDR2 reads YYNGEE. CDR3 amino acids: CASSVAGPGEAFF. The CDR3 coding sequence is TGTGCCAGCAGCGTAGCCGGGCCAGGGGAAGCTTTCTTT.